This TCR beta chain was identified during a study of T cell responses to AZD1222 COVID-19 vaccine. Clones were read by immunoSEQ multiplex PCR, and TCRdb kept only the in-frame ones, dropping some. Counted here are about 110,000 clones, 87% occurring once; the ten biggest clones make up approximately 5.2%. This CDR3 comprises 14 residues. The ends were cut back, 0 bases at V and 4 bases at J, with 9 bases in the middle. Germline CDR1 and CDR2: SGHTA and FQGTGA. The rearrangement uses TRBV7-3 and TRBJ2-5, with D tentatively TRBD2 (5 bases). This receptor was identified in an adult in good health. Sequences were derived from peripheral blood, sampled on day 0 of AZD1222 vaccination. Here the CDR3 reads CASSLTGGGETQYF. The CDR3 nucleotides are TGTGCCAGCAGCTTAACCGGAGGCGGAGAGACCCAGTACTTC.